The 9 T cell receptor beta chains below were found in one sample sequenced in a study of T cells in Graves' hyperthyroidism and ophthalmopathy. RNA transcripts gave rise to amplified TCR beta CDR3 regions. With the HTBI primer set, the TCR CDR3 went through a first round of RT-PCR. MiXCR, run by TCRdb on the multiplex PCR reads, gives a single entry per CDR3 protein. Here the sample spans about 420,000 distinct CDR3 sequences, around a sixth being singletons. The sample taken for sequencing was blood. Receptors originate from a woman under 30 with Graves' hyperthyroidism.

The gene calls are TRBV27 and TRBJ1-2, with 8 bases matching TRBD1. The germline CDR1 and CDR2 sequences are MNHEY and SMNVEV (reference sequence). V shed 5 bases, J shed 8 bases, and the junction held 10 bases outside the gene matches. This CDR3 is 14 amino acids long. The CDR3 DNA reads TGTGCCAGCAGTCTCCTCTCAGGGGGCGACGGCTACACCTTC. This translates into CASSLLSGGDGYTF.

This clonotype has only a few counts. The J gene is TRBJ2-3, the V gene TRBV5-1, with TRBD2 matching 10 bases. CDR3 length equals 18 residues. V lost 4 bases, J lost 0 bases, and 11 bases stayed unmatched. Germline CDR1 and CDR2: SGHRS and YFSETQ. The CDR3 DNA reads TGCGCCAGCAGCCTAGTACTTTCGACTAGCGGGAGCACAGATACGCAGTATTTT. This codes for CASSLVLSTSGSTDTQYF. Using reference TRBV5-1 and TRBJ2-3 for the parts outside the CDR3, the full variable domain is KAGVTQTPRYLIKTRGQQVTLSCSPISGHRSVSWYQQTPGQGLQFLFEYFSETQRNKGNFPGRFSGRQFSNSRSEMNVSTLELGDSALYLCASSLVLSTSGSTDTQYFGPGTRLTVL.

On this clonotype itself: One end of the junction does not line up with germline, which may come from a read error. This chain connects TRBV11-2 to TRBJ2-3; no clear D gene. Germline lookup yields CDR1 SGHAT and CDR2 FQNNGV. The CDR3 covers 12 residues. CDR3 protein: CTSSLSTDTQYF. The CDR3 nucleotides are TGTACCAGCAGCTTAAGTACAGATACGCAGTATTTT.

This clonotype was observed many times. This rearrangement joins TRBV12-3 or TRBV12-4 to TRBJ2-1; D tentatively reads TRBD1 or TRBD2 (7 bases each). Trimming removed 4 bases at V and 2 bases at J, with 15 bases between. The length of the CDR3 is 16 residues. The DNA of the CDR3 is TGTGCCAGCAGTTGGGACAGCGGGGACCCCTACAATGAGCAGTTCTTC. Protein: CASSWDSGDPYNEQFF.

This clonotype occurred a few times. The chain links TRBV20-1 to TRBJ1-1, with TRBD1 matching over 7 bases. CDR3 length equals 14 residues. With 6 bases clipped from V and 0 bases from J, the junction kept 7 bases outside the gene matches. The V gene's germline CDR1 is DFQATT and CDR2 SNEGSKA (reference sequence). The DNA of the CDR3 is TGCAGTGCAAGAATGGGACAGTTGAACACTGAAGCTTTCTTT. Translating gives CSARMGQLNTEAFF.

CDR3 bases: TGTGCCATCAGCGACAGGTCAACCTACGAGCAGTACTTC. The encoded protein is CAISDRSTYEQYF. The chain is built from TRBV10-3 and TRBJ2-7, with D maybe TRBD1 (6 bases). Germline values: CDR1 ENHRY, CDR2 SYGVKD. CDR3 size: 13 residues. Trimming pared 6 bases from V and 2 bases from J, leaving 11 bases between.

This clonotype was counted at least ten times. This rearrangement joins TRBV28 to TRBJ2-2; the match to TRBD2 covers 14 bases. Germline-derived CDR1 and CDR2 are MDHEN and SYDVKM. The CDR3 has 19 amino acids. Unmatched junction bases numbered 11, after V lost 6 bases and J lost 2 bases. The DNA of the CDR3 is TGTGCCAGCAGCCCTACCCTGACTAGCGGGAGGGTTAACACCGGGGAGCTGTTTTTT. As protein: CASSPTLTSGRVNTGELFF.

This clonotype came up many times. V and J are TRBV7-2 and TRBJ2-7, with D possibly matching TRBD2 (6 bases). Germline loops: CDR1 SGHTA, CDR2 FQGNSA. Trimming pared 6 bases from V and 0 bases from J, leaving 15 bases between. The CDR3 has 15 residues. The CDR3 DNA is TGTGCCAGCAGAAATAGCGGTGCCAGCTCCTACGAGCAGTACTTC. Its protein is CASRNSGASSYEQYF.

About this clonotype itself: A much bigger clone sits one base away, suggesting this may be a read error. The CDR3 loop is CAGSHDRDGTQYF. The CDR3 bases are TGTGCCGGCAGCCACGACAGGGATGGGACCCAGTACTTC. V usage is TRBV3-1 and J usage is TRBJ2-5, with 7 bases matching TRBD1. Germline V gene data show CDR1 as LGHDT and CDR2 as YNNKEL (reference sequence). CDR3 length equals 13 residues.